These 32 T cell receptor beta chains were sequenced from one sample in a study of technical replicates of blood from a few donors. Libraries were prepared by immunoSEQ multiplex PCR; TCRdb keeps only in-frame clonotypes and omits some of them. Of about 70,000 clones listed, roughly 92% are singletons. Sequences were obtained from T cells isolated from PBMCs. These receptors were obtained from a human donor in good health.

J is TRBJ2-2 and V is TRBV5-6; D might be TRBD1 (6 bases). V lost 1 base, J lost 2 bases, and 12 bases lay in between. The CDR3 runs to 16 residues. The V gene's germline CDR1 is SGHDT and CDR2 YYEEEE. CDR3 sequence reads: CASSLFQGTNTGELFF. The CDR3, as DNA: TGTGCCAGCAGCTTGTTTCAGGGGACAAACACCGGGGAGCTGTTTTTT.

The chain combines TRBV7-9 with TRBJ2-7; D gene uncertain. The V gene's germline CDR1 is SEHNR and CDR2 FQNEAQ (reference sequence). The CDR3 runs to 12 residues. The V and J ends lost 1 base and 6 bases respectively, with 7 bases between them. CDR3 sequence: CASSLGSGEQYF. The CDR3 nucleotides are TGTGCCAGCAGCTTAGGGTCGGGCGAGCAGTACTTC.

J is TRBJ2-7 and V is TRBV27; D is ambiguous. The germline V gene encodes CDR1 MNHEY and CDR2 SMNVEV (reference sequence). This CDR3 has 14 amino acids. Trimming removed 0 bases at V and 1 base at J, with 7 bases between. CDR3 loop: CASSLSTRSYEQYF. The CDR3 DNA sequence: TGTGCCAGCAGTTTATCGACACGGTCCTACGAGCAGTACTTC.

V usage is TRBV2 and J usage is TRBJ1-1, with unresolved D. Trimming took 7 bases from V and 7 from J, leaving 13 bases between them. The CDR3 totals 12 residues. Germline loops: CDR1 SNHLY, CDR2 FYNNEI. CDR3 in DNA: TGTGCCAGCATCATTCTCTCGGGTGAAGCTTTCTTT. This codes for CASIILSGEAFF.

V is TRBV7-9 and J is TRBJ2-5; D gene unclear. V dropped 1 base and J dropped 4 bases, with 4 bases sitting between them. The CDR3 extends over 12 amino acids. From germline, CDR1 is SEHNR and CDR2 FQNEAQ (reference sequence). CDR3 nucleotide sequence: TGTGCCAGCAGCTTAGAACTAGAGACCCAGTACTTC. This encodes CASSLELETQYF. Combining the CDR3 with reference TRBV7-9 and TRBJ2-5 gives the whole variable domain DTGVSQNPRHKITKRGQNVTFRCDPISEHNRLYWYRQTLGQGPEFLTYFQNEAQLEKSRLLSDRFSAERPKGSFSTLEIQRTEQGDSAMYLCASSLELETQYFGPGTRLLVL.

The rearrangement uses TRBV2 and TRBJ2-1; 12 nucleotides align to TRBD2. The germline V gene encodes CDR1 SNHLY and CDR2 FYNNEI. The CDR3 runs to 16 residues. V lost 4 bases and J lost 4; bases outside the gene matches: 5. CDR3 nucleotides: TGTGCCAGCAGTGTTTTGACTAGCGGGAGATACAATGAGCAGTTCTTC. It codes for CASSVLTSGRYNEQFF.

The chain uses TRBV25-1 and TRBJ1-2; 7 bases align to TRBD1. The germline gives CDR1 MGHDK, CDR2 SYGVNS. CDR3 size: 16 residues. Trimming took 3 bases from V and 6 from J; bases not matched to a gene: 13. For the CDR3, the DNA is TGTGCCAGCAGTGACTCGCCACTCGACAGGGTGGATGGCTACACCTTC. Its protein is CASSDSPLDRVDGYTF.

This rearrangement joins TRBV6-5 to TRBJ2-3; the D is unclear. The V gene's germline CDR1 is MNHEY and CDR2 SVGAGI. There are 13 residues in the CDR3. The V and J ends lost 6 bases and 7 bases respectively, with 14 bases between them. CDR3: CASRSMAEYTQYF. CDR3 bases: TGTGCCAGCAGGTCAATGGCGGAATATACGCAGTATTTT.

V is TRBV10-1 and J is TRBJ2-7; 7 bases align to TRBD1. V trimming: 2 bases; J trimming: 1 base; junction bases outside the gene matches: 5. The CDR3 sequence is 15 residues long. CDR1 WNHNN and CDR2 SYGVQD come from the germline V gene (reference sequence). CDR3 DNA: TGCGCCAGCAGTGAGGGGGCAGGGGGATCCTACGAGCAGTACTTC. This gives the protein CASSEGAGGSYEQYF.

The chain combines TRBV7-9 with TRBJ2-2; D is undetermined. The V gene lost 3 bases and the J gene lost 4 bases, with 12 bases spanning the gap. There are 15 residues in the CDR3. CDR1 and CDR2 from the germline V gene are SEHNR and FQNEAQ (reference sequence). This CDR3 is CASSFTGSGTGELFF. The CDR3 coding sequence is TGTGCCAGCAGCTTTACGGGTAGTGGCACCGGGGAGCTGTTTTTT.

J is TRBJ1-1 and V is TRBV14; no reliable D call. Trimming removed 3 bases from V and 1 base from J, with 9 bases in between. This CDR3 spans 14 amino acids. The germline V gene has CDR1 SGHDN and CDR2 FVKESK. CDR3 sequence reads: CASSQRSGNTEAFF. The CDR3 bases are TGTGCCAGCAGCCAGCGGAGTGGGAACACTGAAGCTTTCTTT.

This clone was counted once. The chain carries TRBV4-1 and TRBJ1-2; D remains ambiguous. Germline V CDR1 and CDR2: MGHRA, YSYEKL. The V gene lost 0 bases and the J gene lost 4 bases, with 6 bases spanning the gap. The CDR3 totals 13 residues. The CDR3 reads CASSQDPGYGYTF. DNA of the CDR3: TGCGCCAGCAGCCAAGATCCAGGCTATGGCTACACCTTC.

The chain recombines TRBV11-3 with TRBJ2-7, with TRBD2 matching over 9 bases. The CDR3 runs to 17 residues. V shed 0 bases and J 6 bases; nucleotides not matched to a gene: 12. Germline CDR1 and CDR2: SGHNT and YENEEA. CDR3 in amino acids: CASSLDLPEGLAPEQYF. The CDR3, as DNA: TGTGCCAGCAGCTTAGACCTCCCAGAGGGACTAGCACCCGAGCAGTACTTC.

A few counts support this clone. V gene TRBV5-1 combines with J gene TRBJ2-1, with 14 bases that match TRBD2. CDR3 size: 17 residues. CDR1 and CDR2 (germline): SGHRS, YFSETQ. The J segment lost 5 bases and the V segment lost 3 bases, leaving 7 bases of the junction unmatched. The CDR3 DNA reads as TGCGCCAGCAGCTCTAGGACTAGCGGGAGGCTCGACAATGAGCAGTTCTTC. Translation gives CASSSRTSGRLDNEQFF.

This chain's CDR3 is CSARFRLTDTQYF. In nucleotides, the CDR3 is TGCAGCGCCCGGTTCAGGTTAACAGATACGCAGTATTTT. The chain carries TRBV29-1 and TRBJ2-3, with D uncertain. V was pared by 7 bases and J by 3 bases, with 14 bases between. The V gene's germline CDR1 is SQVTM and CDR2 ANQGSEA. The CDR3 runs 13 residues.

The CDR3: CASSTTGQSSSYEQYF. The CDR3 nucleotides are TGTGCCAGCAGTACTACAGGACAGTCGAGCTCCTACGAGCAGTACTTC. V usage is TRBV7-2 and J usage is TRBJ2-7; possibly TRBD1 for D (6 bases). Germline V gene lookup returns CDR1 SGHTA and CDR2 FQGNSA. Between the trimmed V and J ends, which lost 6 bases and 0 bases, there was a span of 18 bases. CDR3 length: 16 residues. The full variable domain, rest sourced from reference TRBV7-2 and TRBJ2-7, is GAGVSQSPSNKVTEKGKDVELRCDPISGHTALYWYRQSLGQGLEFLIYFQGNSAPDKSGLPSDRFSAERTGGSVSTLTIQRTQQEDSAVYLCASSTTGQSSSYEQYFGPGTRLTVT.

The chain employs TRBV29-1 and TRBJ1-1; D unresolved. Trimming left V 7 bases short and J 1 base short, with 10 bases between. The CDR3 loop spans 12 amino acids. The V gene's germline CDR1 is SQVTM and CDR2 ANQGSEA. The CDR3 here is CSADRENTEAFF. For the CDR3, the DNA is TGCAGCGCCGATAGAGAGAACACTGAAGCTTTCTTT.

V and J are TRBV4-1 and TRBJ2-5; the D gene is possibly TRBD2 (6 bases). Per the germline V gene, CDR1 is MGHRA and CDR2 is YSYEKL. The CDR3 runs to 15 residues. The ends were cut back, 4 bases at V and 2 bases at J, with 14 bases in the middle. CDR3 residues: CASSPGGGTQETQYF. Here the CDR3 DNA reads TGCGCCAGCAGCCCGGGTGGAGGGACTCAAGAGACCCAGTACTTC.

V and J are TRBV4-1 and TRBJ1-2; 7 bases match TRBD1. The CDR3 length is 17 residues. The germline V gene has CDR1 MGHRA and CDR2 YSYEKL. V shed 2 bases and J 0 bases; nucleotides not matched to a gene: 9. CDR3 bases: TGCGCCAGCAGCCAACTACAGGGGCCAGACACTAACTATGGCTACACCTTC. Encoded protein: CASSQLQGPDTNYGYTF.

This sequence joins TRBV19 and TRBJ2-2; perhaps TRBD1 as D (7 bases). The CDR3 spans 16 residues. Germline CDR1 and CDR2: LNHDA and SQIVND (reference sequence). Deletions cut 3 bases from V and 6 bases from J, with 17 bases between. Here the CDR3 DNA reads TGTGCCAGTAGTATTTCAGGCGGGACAGTCGCCGGGGAGCTGTTTTTT. Translated, it gives CASSISGGTVAGELFF. The variable domain in full, with the rest retrieved from reference TRBV19 and TRBJ2-2, is DGGITQSPKYLFRKEGQNVTLSCEQNLNHDAMYWYRQDPGQGLRLIYYSQIVNDFQKGDIAEGYSVSREKKESFPLTVTSAQKNPTAFYLCASSISGGTVAGELFFGEGSRLTVL.

The chain carries TRBV30 and TRBJ2-1; perhaps TRBD2 as D (5 bases). Germline V lookup: CDR1 GTSNPN, CDR2 SVGIG (reference sequence). The ends were cut back, 4 bases at V and 0 bases at J, with 7 bases in the middle. The CDR3 is made up of 13 amino acids. CDR3 coding DNA: TGTGCCTGGAATCGGGACTCCTACAATGAGCAGTTCTTC. This codes for CAWNRDSYNEQFF. Full variable domain (outside the CDR3, taken from reference TRBV30 and TRBJ2-1): SQTIHQWPATLVQPVGSPLSLECTVEGTSNPNLYWYRQAAGRGLQLLFYSVGIGQISSEVPQNLSASRPQDRQFILSSKKLLLSDSGFYLCAWNRDSYNEQFFGPGTRLTVL.

This clone was seen once. The chain employs TRBV11-3 and TRBJ1-2; D is ambiguous. The CDR3 extends over 10 amino acids. V was shortened by 6 bases and J by 5 bases, with 4 bases between the two germline ends. In germline, CDR1 is SGHNT, CDR2 YENEEA. The CDR3 DNA reads as TGTGCCAGCAGGAGTTATGGCTACACCTTC. Its protein product is CASRSYGYTF. The full variable domain, completed using reference TRBV11-3 and TRBJ1-2, is EAGVVQSPRYKIIEKKQPVAFWCNPISGHNTLYWYLQNLGQGPELLIRYENEEAVDDSQLPKDRFSAERLKGVDSTLKIQPAELGDSAVYLCASRSYGYTFGSGTRLTVV.

The chain links TRBV9 to TRBJ2-7, with TRBD2 matching 11 bases. The CDR3 is 14 amino acids. Per germline, CDR1 SGDLS and CDR2 YYNGEE. The ends lost 4 bases at V and 4 bases at J; junction bases unmatched: 4. The CDR3 loop reads CASSPGLAGYEQYF. The CDR3 DNA reads as TGTGCCAGCAGCCCCGGACTAGCGGGTTACGAGCAGTACTTC.

V gene TRBV4-2 combines with J gene TRBJ2-7; D ambiguous. The V end lost 4 bases, the J end lost 4 bases, and 5 bases lay between the germline ends. There are 11 residues in the CDR3. Germline V gene sequence: CDR1 LGHNA, CDR2 YNFKEQ. The CDR3, as DNA: TGTGCCAGCAGCCGACAATACGAGCAGTACTTC. Its protein is CASSRQYEQYF.

The V and J genes are TRBV9 and TRBJ1-1; TRBD1 agrees at 10 bases. V lost 1 base, J lost 5 bases, and 8 bases stayed unmatched. The CDR3 is 16 residues long. The germline V gene encodes CDR1 SGDLS and CDR2 YYNGEE. This chain's CDR3 is CASSVPRTGGGTEAFF. The CDR3 bases are TGTGCCAGCAGCGTACCGCGGACAGGGGGTGGTACTGAAGCTTTCTTT.

The genes are TRBV7-9 and TRBJ2-1; a possible D gene is TRBD2 (5 bases). The CDR3 covers 14 residues. V lost 0 bases and J 7 bases, leaving 10 bases between the germline ends. Germline V lookup: CDR1 SEHNR, CDR2 FQNEAQ (reference sequence). Here the CDR3 reads CASSLAHEGNEQFF. As DNA, the CDR3 is TGTGCCAGCAGCTTAGCGCATGAGGGAAATGAGCAGTTCTTC.

The J gene is TRBJ1-1, the V gene TRBV6-1, with unresolved D. V lost 3 bases and J lost 4, with 12 bases in between. Germline values: CDR1 MNHNS, CDR2 SASEGT. The CDR3 is made up of 14 amino acids. Written as DNA, the CDR3 is TGTGCCAGCAGTGACCGGGATTCAACCACTGAAGCTTTCTTT. It encodes CASSDRDSTTEAFF.

The chain joins TRBV28 to TRBJ2-7, with D tentatively TRBD1 (6 bases). The length of the CDR3 is 15 residues. Germline lookup yields CDR1 MDHEN and CDR2 SYDVKM. The V and J ends lost 5 bases and 5 bases respectively, with 19 bases between them. CDR3 nucleotide sequence: TGTGCCAGCAGTCCCCAAGACCGGGACACGCACGAGCAGTACTTC. Amino acids: CASSPQDRDTHEQYF. The full variable domain, in which reference TRBV28 and TRBJ2-7 provide the parts outside the CDR3, is DVKVTQSSRYLVKRTGEKVFLECVQDMDHENMFWYRQDPGLGLRLIYFSYDVKMKEKGDIPEGYSVSREKKERFSLILESASTNQTSMYLCASSPQDRDTHEQYFGPGTRLTVT.

The V and J genes are TRBV29-1 and TRBJ2-1, with D perhaps matching TRBD1 (6 bases). Trimming shortened V by 4 bases and J by 5 bases, and 12 bases separated the two germline ends. Germline V gene data show CDR1 as SQVTM and CDR2 as ANQGSEA. The CDR3 covers 13 residues. The CDR3 DNA is TGCAGCGTTGTTCCGGGACACCACAATGAGCAGTTCTTC. Translating gives CSVVPGHHNEQFF.

The chain has TRBV9 and TRBJ2-1; 12 bases line up with TRBD2. Trimming removed 4 bases from V and 8 bases from J; junction bases left unmatched: 13. Germline V gene data show CDR1 as SGDLS and CDR2 as YYNGEE. The CDR3 is 17 residues long. The CDR3 reads CASSTSVSSGRADEQFF. The DNA of the CDR3 is TGTGCCAGCAGCACTTCGGTATCTAGCGGGAGGGCGGATGAGCAGTTCTTC.

V and J are TRBV14 and TRBJ2-5; weak D call: TRBD2 (6 bases). CDR3 length equals 14 residues. The V gene lost 4 bases and the J gene lost 4 bases, with 13 bases spanning the gap. CDR1 is SGHDN and CDR2 is FVKESK in the germline V gene. The CDR3, as DNA: TGTGCCAGCAGCCTCCCCGGGACTGGAGAGACCCAGTACTTC. It encodes CASSLPGTGETQYF.

The chain recombines TRBV13 with TRBJ1-1, with D unclear. Germline V lookup: CDR1 PRHDT, CDR2 FYEKMQ (reference sequence). This CDR3 comprises 9 residues. V lost 5 bases and J 8 bases, leaving 3 bases between the germline ends. Here the CDR3 reads CASSPEAFF. The CDR3 region has the DNA TGTGCCAGCAGCCCGGAAGCTTTCTTT.